These 3 T cell receptor beta chains were all obtained from the same sample, sequenced in a study of radiotherapy plus CTLA-4 blockade in lung cancer. Sequenced by immunoSEQ multiplex PCR; TCRdb stores in-frame clones only, minus some. This repertoire shows 75,000 to 100,000 clones, 88% found once; its top ten account for approximately 5%. Sequencing was performed on peripheral blood, taken from a patient treated with radiotherapy plus ipilimumab. The source is a human donor with non-small cell lung cancer that progressed on radiotherapy plus ipilimumab.

V and J are TRBV15 and TRBJ2-4; 8 bases fit TRBD1. CDR3 length: 18 residues. Germline V CDR1 and CDR2: LNHNV, YYDKDF (reference sequence). J lost 2 bases, V lost 0 bases, and 9 bases had no gene match. CDR3 nucleotides: TGTGCCACCAGCAGAGATACGGGAACAGGGGGTACCAAAAACATTCAGTACTTC. It yields the protein CATSRDTGTGGTKNIQYF.

The rearrangement uses TRBV4-1 and TRBJ1-5; D not resolved. Trimming took 4 bases from V and 5 from J, leaving 12 bases between them. Germline CDR1 reads MGHRA; CDR2 reads YSYEKL. The CDR3 sequence is 14 residues long. For the CDR3, the DNA is TGCGCCAGCAGCCGGTGGTGGGATGATCAGCCCCAGCATTTT. Its translation: CASSRWWDDQPQHF.

This sequence joins TRBV29-1 and TRBJ2-7; 9 bases are a match to TRBD1. Germline V gene lookup returns CDR1 SQVTM and CDR2 ANQGSEA. The CDR3 consists of 13 residues. The V gene end was trimmed by 7 bases and the J gene end by 4 bases; junction bases not matched to a gene: 8. The CDR3 sequence is CSAEGQGRYEQYF. The CDR3 region has the DNA TGCAGCGCCGAGGGACAGGGCAGATACGAGCAGTACTTC.